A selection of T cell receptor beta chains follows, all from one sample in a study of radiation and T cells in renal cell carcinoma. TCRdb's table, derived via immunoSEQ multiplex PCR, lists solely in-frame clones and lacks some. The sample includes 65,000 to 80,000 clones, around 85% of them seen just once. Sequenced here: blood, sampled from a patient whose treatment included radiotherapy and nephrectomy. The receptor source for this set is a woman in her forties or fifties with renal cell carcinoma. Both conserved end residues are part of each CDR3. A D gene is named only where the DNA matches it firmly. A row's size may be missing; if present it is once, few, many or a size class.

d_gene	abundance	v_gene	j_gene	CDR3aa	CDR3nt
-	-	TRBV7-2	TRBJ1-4	CASSFATNEKLFF	TGTGCCAGCAGCTTCGCAACTAATGAAAAACTGTTTTTT
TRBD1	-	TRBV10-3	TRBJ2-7	CAISGTRTGNEQYF	TGTGCCATCAGTGGGACTCGGACAGGGAACGAGCAGTACTTC
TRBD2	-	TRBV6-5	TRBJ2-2	CASSYGLAGDTGELFF	TGTGCCAGCAGTTACGGCCTAGCGGGGGACACCGGGGAGCTGTTTTTT
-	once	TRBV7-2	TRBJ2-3	CASSAWKTGATDTQYF	TGTGCCAGCAGCGCCTGGAAGACGGGAGCCACAGATACGCAGTATTTT
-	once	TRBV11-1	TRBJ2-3	CASSQERTDTQYF	TGTGCCAGCAGCCAGGAGAGGACAGATACGCAGTATTTT
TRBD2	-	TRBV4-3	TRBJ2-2	CASSPLSSSGGVTGELFF	TGCGCCAGCAGCCCATTGTCGTCTAGCGGGGGGGTCACCGGGGAGCTGTTTTTT
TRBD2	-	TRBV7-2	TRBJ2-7	CASSPGTRGYEQYF	TGTGCCAGCAGCCCCGGGACTAGAGGTTACGAGCAGTACTTC
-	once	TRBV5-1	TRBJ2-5	CASSAQETQYF	TGCGCCAGCAGTGCTCAAGAGACCCAGTACTTC
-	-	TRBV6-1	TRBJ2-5	CATRLSGDQETQYF	TGTGCCACCAGGTTATCAGGGGACCAAGAGACCCAGTACTTC
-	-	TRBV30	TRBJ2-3	CAWKEAGPRANTQYF	TGTGCCTGGAAAGAGGCGGGGCCCCGAGCAAATACGCAGTATTTT
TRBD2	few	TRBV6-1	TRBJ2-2	CASSQGTSGSLGELFF	TGTGCCAGCAGTCAAGGGACTAGCGGGAGTTTGGGGGAGCTGTTTTTT
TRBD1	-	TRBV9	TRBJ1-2	CASSPDRVGYTF	TGTGCCAGCAGCCCAGACAGGGTTGGCTACACCTTC
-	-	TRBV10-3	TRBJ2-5	CAISRRVVETQYF	TGTGCCATCAGTCGGCGGGTAGTAGAGACCCAGTACTTC
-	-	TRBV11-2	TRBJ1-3	CASSLELSRNTIYF	TGTGCCAGCAGCTTAGAGCTCTCCCGAAACACCATATATTTT
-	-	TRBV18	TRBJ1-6	CASSPRQEPPLHF	TGTGCCAGCTCACCCCGACAGGAACCACCCCTCCACTTT
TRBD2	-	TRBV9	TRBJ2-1	CASSTTSGAYNEQFF	TGTGCCAGCAGCACGACTAGCGGGGCTTACAATGAGCAGTTCTTC
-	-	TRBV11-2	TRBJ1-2	CASTIGTFSSNYGYTF	TGTGCCAGCACCATTGGGACTTTTAGCTCTAACTATGGCTACACCTTC
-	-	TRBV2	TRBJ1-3	CASTPAGYTIYF	TGTGCCAGCACCCCGGCGGGCTACACCATATATTTT
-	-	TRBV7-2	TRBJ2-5	CASSSQVGETQYF	TGTGCCAGCAGCTCGCAGGTGGGGGAGACCCAGTACTTC
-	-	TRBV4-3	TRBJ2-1	CASSQVGAYNEQFF	TGCGCCAGCAGCCAAGTTGGTGCCTACAATGAGCAGTTCTTC
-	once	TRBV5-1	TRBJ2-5	CASSLVETQYF	TGCGCCAGCAGCTTGGTAGAGACCCAGTACTTC
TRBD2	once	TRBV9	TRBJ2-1	CASSPLGGTEQFF	TGTGCCAGCAGCCCATTGGGAGGGACTGAGCAGTTCTTC
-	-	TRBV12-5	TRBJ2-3	CASGLVAQGWTDTQYF	TGTGCTAGTGGTTTGGTCGCTCAGGGTTGGACAGATACGCAGTATTTT
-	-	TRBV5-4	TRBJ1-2	CASSQGVGYTF	TGTGCCAGCAGCCAAGGTGTCGGCTACACCTTC
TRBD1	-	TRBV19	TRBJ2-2	CASSISTGANTGELFF	TGTGCCAGTAGTATTTCGACAGGGGCGAACACCGGGGAGCTGTTTTTT
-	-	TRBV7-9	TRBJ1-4	CASSYGRDKLFF	TGTGCCAGCAGCTACGGACGAGATAAACTGTTTTTT
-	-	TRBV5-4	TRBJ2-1	CASSLEGPRNEQFF	TGTGCCAGCAGCTTGGAGGGACCACGAAATGAGCAGTTCTTC
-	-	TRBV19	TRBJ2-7	CASSTRLLDTVFYEQYF	TGTGCCAGTAGTACACGCCTCCTAGATACAGTTTTCTACGAGCAGTACTTC
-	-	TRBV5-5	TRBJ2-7	CASSLISSGLKPYEQYF	TGTGCCAGCAGCTTGATATCGTCGGGACTGAAGCCCTACGAGCAGTACTTC
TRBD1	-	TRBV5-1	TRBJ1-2	CASSDSGQGLLYGYTF	TGCGCCAGCAGCGACTCGGGACAGGGCCTGTTATATGGCTACACCTTC
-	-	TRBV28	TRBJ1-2	CASNQGDHYGYTF	TGTGCCAGCAATCAGGGCGATCACTATGGCTACACCTTC
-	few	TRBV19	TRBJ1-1	CASSERRANTEAFF	TGTGCCAGTAGTGAACGCAGGGCGAACACTGAAGCTTTCTTT
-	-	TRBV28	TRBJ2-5	CASSTPDGQETQYF	TGTGCCAGCAGTACTCCAGACGGCCAAGAGACCCAGTACTTC
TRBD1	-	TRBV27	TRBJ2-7	CASSLQGAGEQYF	TGTGCCAGCAGTCTACAGGGGGCTGGGGAGCAGTACTTC
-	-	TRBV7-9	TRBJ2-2	CASSPMGGNTGELFF	TGTGCCAGCAGCCCGATGGGGGGGAACACCGGGGAGCTGTTTTTT
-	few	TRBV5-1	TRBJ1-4	CASSGALGNEKLFF	TGCGCCAGCAGCGGGGCCTTGGGAAATGAAAAACTGTTTTTT
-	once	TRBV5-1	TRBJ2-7	CASSPNYYEQYF	TGCGCCAGCAGCCCGAACTACTACGAGCAGTACTTC